This T cell receptor beta chain was sequenced during a study of blood T cell repertoires in COVID-19. Study as a whole: COVID-19 samples, acute and convalescent, were from the United States, Italy and Spain. PBMCs, B-cell-depleted T cells, or T cells provided the cDNA or gDNA that made up the material.

V lost 6 bases to trimming and J lost 5 bases, with 25 bases between them. The CDR3 spans 17 residues. Germline-derived CDR1 and CDR2 are SGHTA and FQGNSA. Study processing details: Reference gene primer amplification yielded estimated nucleated cell counts. Sequenced by immunoSEQ multiplex PCR; TCRdb stores in-frame clones only, minus some. The V and J calls and the clone size are those of that table, but D and trimming were determined from the DNA. This table has about 160,000 clones, roughly 90% appearing once. The TCR comes from a man in his 60s with active or convalescent COVID-19. The V call is TRBV7-2, the J call TRBJ1-1, with D possibly being TRBD1 (6 bases). Sequencing was carried out using peripheral blood. As DNA, the CDR3 is TGTGCCAGCAGGAGGAGCAGGGGCCCGTTTTGGGTAACTGAAGCTTTCTTT. Amino acids: CASRRSRGPFWVTEAFF.